The 21 T cell receptor beta chains below all came from one sample that was sequenced in a study of T cells after yellow fever vaccination. One entry per CDR3 protein results from TCRdb running MiXCR on the 5' RACE reads. Among more than 350,000 distinct CDR3 sequences listed, approximately 10% were seen once. The sample consisted of PBMCs, taken on the day of the first yellow fever vaccination. These receptors came from a man aged 18 to 30 who received the YFV17D yellow fever vaccine.

This clonotype was observed a handful of times. The chain links TRBV6-1 to TRBJ1-2; no firm D call. The CDR3 covers 14 residues. V was clipped by 10 bases and J by 0 bases, with 15 bases between them. From germline, CDR1 is MNHNS and CDR2 SASEGT. DNA for the CDR3: TGTGCCACGGAAGGAGTGGGAACTAACTATGGCTACACCTTC. Translated, it gives CATEGVGTNYGYTF.

This clonotype was observed a handful of times. The chain combines TRBV28 with TRBJ2-1, with 10 bases fitting TRBD2. J gave up 10 bases and V 5 bases, and 11 bases lay outside the gene matches. CDR3 size: 15 residues. CDR1 and CDR2 (germline): MDHEN, SYDVKM. Written as DNA, the CDR3 is TGTGCCAGCAGTGATCGGAGGCTAGCGGGAGAAGAGCAGTTCTTC. Translation gives CASSDRRLAGEEQFF.

The gene calls are TRBV19 and TRBJ2-1, with TRBD2 identical over 8 bases. The length of the CDR3 is 14 residues. Looked up from germline, CDR1 is LNHDA and CDR2 is SQIVND (reference sequence). The ends lost 2 bases at V and 7 bases at J; junction bases unmatched: 4. CDR3 in DNA: TGTGCCAGTAGTATAATAGCGGGGTCTAATGAGCAGTTCTTC. Translating it yields CASSIIAGSNEQFF.

This chain joins TRBV5-5 and TRBJ1-2; the D is unclear. Trimming pared 5 bases from V and 6 bases from J, leaving 17 bases between. CDR1 is SGHKS, CDR2 YYEKEE, per germline (reference sequence). There are 14 residues in the CDR3. CDR3 amino acids: CASRDWTWNDGYTF. The DNA of the CDR3 is TGTGCCAGCAGGGATTGGACGTGGAATGATGGCTACACCTTC.

This clonotype has more than one count but fewer than ten. The chain uses TRBV5-1 and TRBJ2-1; D perhaps matches TRBD2 (5 bases). The CDR3 is made up of 14 amino acids. The germline V and J ends were trimmed by 4 bases and 9 bases, with 17 bases remaining between them. Looked up from germline, CDR1 is SGHRS and CDR2 is YFSETQ. CDR3 sequence: CASSPGIPVGEQFF. CDR3 nucleotide sequence: TGCGCCAGCAGCCCCGGGATCCCGGTGGGTGAGCAGTTCTTC.

This clonotype showed up just a few times. V usage is TRBV6-2 or TRBV6-3 and J usage is TRBJ1-5; 7 nucleotides match TRBD1. V gave up 5 bases and J gave up 6 bases; unmatched junction bases: 7. In germline, CDR1 is MNHEY, CDR2 SVGEGT. The CDR3 length is 14 residues. The CDR3 bases are TGTGCCAGCAGTCCGGACAGGTTCTTTCAGCCCCAGCATTTT. Its translation: CASSPDRFFQPQHF.

This clonotype was detected only a few times. This rearrangement joins TRBV3-1 to TRBJ2-2, with D maybe TRBD2 (6 bases). There are 15 residues in the CDR3. Per the germline V gene, CDR1 is LGHDT and CDR2 is YNNKEL (reference sequence). V lost 2 bases, J lost 7 bases, and 14 bases lay in between. CDR3 region: CASSQRGARDGELFF. The CDR3 DNA is TGTGCCAGCAGCCAAAGGGGCGCGCGGGACGGGGAGCTGTTTTTT.

A few counts support this clonotype. This chain connects TRBV20-1 to TRBJ2-7; 9 positions agree with TRBD2. Germline CDR1 DFQATT, CDR2 SNEGSKA (reference sequence). This CDR3 spans 15 amino acids. The V segment lost 3 bases and the J segment 2 bases; nucleotides outside the gene matches: 8. The DNA of the CDR3 is TGCAGTGCTAGGAGGGCGGGGGGGTTTACCTACGAGCAGTACTTC. Amino acids: CSARRAGGFTYEQYF.

This clonotype was counted between two and nine times. The J gene is TRBJ2-3, the V gene TRBV7-3, with 8 bases matching TRBD1. V lost 4 bases and J lost 4; bases outside the gene matches: 7. This CDR3 is built from 15 residues. The germline gives CDR1 SGHTA, CDR2 FQGTGA. The CDR3 here is CASSWQGASADTQYF. DNA for the CDR3: TGTGCCAGCAGCTGGCAGGGGGCTAGTGCAGATACGCAGTATTTT.

This clonotype was seen ten or more times. The gene calls are TRBV6-2 or TRBV6-3 and TRBJ2-6; D remains ambiguous. The CDR3 runs to 13 residues. Germline assignment: CDR1 MNHEY and CDR2 SVGEGT. V gave up 10 bases and J gave up 0 bases, with 7 bases separating them. The CDR3 sequence is CATQISGANVLTF. CDR3 in DNA: TGTGCCACACAGATCTCTGGGGCCAACGTCCTGACTTTC.

This clonotype was counted a few times. The chain joins TRBV3-1 to TRBJ2-2; TRBD1 agrees at 9 bases. Germline CDR1 and CDR2: LGHDT and YNNKEL (reference sequence). This CDR3 contains 15 residues. The V and J ends lost 3 bases and 3 bases, in that order; junction bases with no gene match: 2. The CDR3 sequence is CASSQWTGDTGELFF. CDR3 DNA sequence: TGTGCCAGCAGCCAGTGGACAGGGGACACCGGGGAGCTGTTTTTT.

This clonotype was seen a few times. The rearrangement joins TRBV5-1 to TRBJ2-3; D gene uncertain. With 4 bases removed from V and 6 bases from J, the gap between germline ends came to 6 bases. This CDR3 contains 11 residues. CDR1 and CDR2 from the germline V gene are SGHRS and YFSETQ. The CDR3 spells CASSGGDTQYF. In DNA form, the CDR3 reads TGCGCCAGCAGCGGTGGGGATACGCAGTATTTT.

This clonotype was counted a few times. CDR3 residues: CSGFGTANTEAFF. CDR3 bases: TGCAGCGGGTTCGGGACAGCGAACACTGAAGCTTTCTTT. V gene TRBV29-1 combines with J gene TRBJ1-1; 7 bases match TRBD1. CDR3 length: 13 amino acids. Germline CDR1 reads SQVTM; CDR2 reads ANQGSEA. The V segment lost 7 bases and the J segment 1 base; nucleotides outside the gene matches: 6.

This clonotype was seen only a few times. The chain uses TRBV4-3 and TRBJ1-5; D not certain. The CDR3 loop spans 13 amino acids. Germline V CDR1 and CDR2: LGHNA, YSLEER. Trimming cost V 0 bases and J 6 bases, with 6 bases left between them. CDR3 sequence (DNA): TGCGCCAGCAGCCAAGATCTGGGTCAGCCCCAGCATTTT. Its protein product is CASSQDLGQPQHF.

The table lists this clonotype with a few counts. V gene TRBV2 combines with J gene TRBJ2-1; 9 bases are a match to TRBD2. Germline V gene sequence: CDR1 SNHLY, CDR2 FYNNEI. V lost 6 bases to trimming and J lost 5 bases; unmatched junction nucleotides: 5. The CDR3 has 14 residues. The CDR3 here is CASRELAGHNEQFF. In nucleotides, the CDR3 is TGTGCCAGCAGGGAACTAGCGGGCCACAATGAGCAGTTCTTC.

This clonotype was seen only a few times. The rearrangement joins TRBV10-2 to TRBJ2-7, with D hard to call. Germline CDR1 is WSHSY and CDR2 is SAAADI. Trimming pared 10 bases from V and 5 bases from J, leaving 18 bases between. The CDR3 sequence is 13 residues long. The CDR3 region is CATQPRLPHEQYF. In DNA, the CDR3 is TGCGCCACCCAGCCACGGCTCCCACACGAGCAGTACTTC.

This rearrangement joins TRBV4-1 to TRBJ1-1; 7 bases align to TRBD1. CDR3 length equals 17 residues. Germline loops: CDR1 MGHRA, CDR2 YSYEKL. Losses at the gene ends were 2 bases for V and 1 base for J; bases not matched to a gene: 10. CDR3 sequence reads: CASSQPTRTGRNTEAFF. CDR3 in DNA: TGCGCCAGCAGCCAACCGACTCGGACAGGCCGGAACACTGAAGCTTTCTTT.

DNA of the CDR3: TGCAGCGTTGAGGAATTCCAAGAGACCCAGTACTTC. It specifies CSVEEFQETQYF. V and J are TRBV29-1 and TRBJ2-5; D ambiguous. The CDR3 is 12 residues long. The V gene's germline CDR1 is SQVTM and CDR2 ANQGSEA. Trimming removed 3 bases at V and 1 base at J, with 6 bases between. Supplemented by reference TRBV29-1 and TRBJ2-5, the full variable domain reads SAVISQKPSRDICQRGTSLTIQCQVDSQVTMMFWYRQQPGQSLTLIATANQGSEATYESGFVIDKFPISRPNLTFSTLTVSNMSPEDSSIYLCSVEEFQETQYFGPGTRLLVL.

This clonotype occurred a few times. The chain uses TRBV18 and TRBJ1-5; TRBD1 is a possible D gene (6 bases). The CDR3 has 14 amino acids. Germline CDR1 KGHSH, CDR2 LQKENI. Deletions cut 6 bases from V and 2 bases from J, with 11 bases between. The CDR3: CASSGGLGNQPQHF. The CDR3 region has the DNA TGTGCCAGCTCCGGGGGCTTAGGCAATCAGCCCCAGCATTTT.

This clonotype appeared a single time. This may stem from a read error, because a much larger clone lies one nucleotide away. This rearrangement joins TRBV10-3 to TRBJ2-5; D remains unclear. The V gene's germline CDR1 is ENHRY and CDR2 SYGVKD. V was shortened by 1 base and J by 5 bases, with 14 bases between the two germline ends. This CDR3 has 15 residues. CDR3 region: CAISELKAMGETQYF. The CDR3 coding sequence is TGTGCCATCAGTGAGTTGAAGGCCATGGGGGAGACCCAGTACTTC.

V and J are TRBV5-1 and TRBJ2-1, with 14 bases that match TRBD2. Germline CDR1 is SGHRS and CDR2 is YFSETQ. The length of the CDR3 is 20 residues. The V gene end was trimmed by 0 bases and the J gene end by 5 bases; junction bases not matched to a gene: 13. This CDR3 is CASSLEMGTSGGPNHNEQFF. DNA for the CDR3: TGCGCCAGCAGCTTGGAAATGGGGACTAGCGGGGGCCCGAACCACAATGAGCAGTTCTTC.